This T cell receptor (beta chain) is from a study of OX40 agonist ivuxolimab in advanced cancers. Study as a whole: The patients' treatment was ivuxolimab, an agonistic anti-OX40 (CD134) antibody. Dose-escalation subjects each had hepatocellular carcinoma, melanoma, renal cell or head and neck cancer. Partial responses were achieved by three patients: one hepatocellular carcinoma, two cutaneous melanoma. Findings and limits, study-wide: Relative to CD4+ cells, CD8+ T cells on average had more expanded clones.

Comment on this clone: Antigen: not known.

Germline lookup yields CDR1 SGHDN and CDR2 FVKESK. The CDR3 covers 14 residues. V gave up 3 bases and J gave up 2 bases, with 11 bases separating them. Profiled with immunoSEQ multiplex PCR; TCRdb holds only in-frame clones, not every one. The sample records about 43,000 clones, roughly 94% being singletons. This TCR derives from an adult with an advanced solid tumor such as melanoma, head and neck, liver or kidney cancer. The source was CD4+ or CD8+ T cells sorted from blood, collected in a trial of the OX40 agonist ivuxolimab. The chain combines TRBV14 with TRBJ2-7; no clear D gene. Written as DNA, the CDR3 is TGTGCCAGCAGCCATGAGACGAATGCCTACGAGCAGTACTTC. Protein product: CASSHETNAYEQYF.